This is a list of T cell receptor beta chains from one sample in a study of blood T cell repertoires in COVID-19. The assay was immunoSEQ multiplex PCR, and TCRdb's table has in-frame clones only and misses some. This repertoire shows under 400,000 clones, about nine tenths found once; its top ten account for around 0.92%. The sequenced material came from PBMCs or T cells enriched from blood (not recorded which). The receptors were gathered from a woman aged 30 to 39 who had been exposed to COVID-19. CDR3s include the opening cysteine and the closing phenylalanine or tryptophan. D genes are given only for firm matches. Size is omitted from some rows. Given values are once, few, many or a class for expanded clones.

d_gene	abundance	v_gene	j_gene	CDR3aa	CDR3nt
.	once	TRBV27	TRBJ2-4	CASSLWGEDKNIQYF	TGTGCCAGCAGTTTATGGGGAGAAGACAAAAACATTCAGTACTTC
TRBD1	.	TRBV19	TRBJ1-1	CASSRDRRNTEAFF	TGTGCCAGTAGCCGGGACAGGCGGAACACTGAAGCTTTCTTT
TRBD2	.	TRBV7-9	TRBJ2-3	CASSQTSGRITDTQYF	TGTGCCAGCAGCCAGACTAGCGGGAGGATAACAGATACGCAGTATTTT
.	.	TRBV27	TRBJ1-5	CASSLQTPPLNQPQHF	TGTGCCAGCAGTTTACAGACACCACCACTCAATCAGCCCCAGCATTTT
TRBD1	many	TRBV28	TRBJ1-5	CASRRTGVTHQPQHF	TGTGCCAGCAGAAGGACAGGGGTCACCCATCAGCCCCAGCATTTT
TRBD1	.	TRBV4-2	TRBJ1-2	CASSQVAGQGDGYTF	TGTGCCAGCAGCCAAGTCGCCGGACAGGGAGATGGCTACACCTTC
TRBD1	.	TRBV29-1	TRBJ1-2	CSGSGGPNYGYTF	TGCAGCGGATCAGGGGGCCCTAACTATGGCTACACCTTC
.	.	TRBV24-1	TRBJ2-1	CATGSSYNEQFF	TGTGCCACCGGGAGCTCCTACAATGAGCAGTTCTTC
TRBD2	.	TRBV28	TRBJ2-7	CASSPGLAGVYEQYF	TGTGCCAGCAGCCCGGGACTAGCGGGAGTCTACGAGCAGTACTTC
.	.	TRBV5-1	TRBJ2-3	CASSGGDTAQYF	TGCGCCAGCAGCGGAGGCGACACCGCGCAGTATTTT
TRBD1	.	TRBV12-3/TRBV12-4	TRBJ1-2	CASSLTGGYGYTF	TGTGCCAGCAGTCTCACAGGGGGCTATGGCTACACCTTC
.	.	TRBV3-1/TRBV3-2	TRBJ1-1	CASSHRGGYTEAFF	TGTGCCAGCAGCCACAGGGGAGGGTACACTGAAGCTTTCTTT
.	few	TRBV19	TRBJ1-4	CASRTGLFF	TGTGCCAGCCGAACAGGGCTGTTTTTT
TRBD2	few	TRBV7-3	TRBJ2-1	CASSFWGLAESSYNEQFF	TGTGCCAGCAGCTTCTGGGGACTAGCGGAGAGCTCCTACAATGAGCAGTTCTTC